A selection of T cell receptor beta chains follows, all from one sample in a study of cytomegalovirus exposure and HLA in healthy donors. The repertoire was sequenced with immunoSEQ multiplex PCR; TCRdb's copy has only in-frame clones and lacks some. The sample shows tens of thousands of clones, less than 75% of them seen only once. Sequencing input: PBMCs. These receptors originate from a woman in her thirties in good health and CMV-seronegative. Each CDR3 is given with its conserved first and last residue. D genes are given only for firm matches. Clone size, where shown, is once, few, many, or a class for clones that have expanded.

v_call	cdr3_length	d_call	j_call	clone_size	cdr3_aa	cdr3_nt
TRBV19	14	TRBD1	TRBJ1-1	once	CASSIQGARTEAFF	TGTGCCAGTAGTATCCAGGGGGCTAGGACTGAAGCTTTCTTT
TRBV27	15	.	TRBJ1-6	.	CASSRSRGYNSPLHF	TGTGCCAGCAGTCGGTCCAGGGGTTATAATTCACCCCTCCACTTT
TRBV28	14	TRBD1	TRBJ1-2	.	CASSLGQGAGGYTF	TGTGCCAGCAGTTTAGGACAGGGGGCAGGAGGCTACACCTTC
TRBV4-1	15	TRBD1	TRBJ1-1	.	CASSQGVTGGTEAFF	TGCGCCAGCAGCCAAGGGGTCACAGGGGGCACTGAAGCTTTCTTT
TRBV7-9	17	TRBD1	TRBJ1-2	.	CASSLPRDRVEDYGYTF	TGTGCCAGCAGCCTCCCCCGGGACAGGGTGGAAGACTATGGCTACACCTTC
TRBV21-1	15	.	TRBJ1-2	.	CASSTEGAHNYGYTF	TGTGCCAGCAGCACCGAAGGGGCGCATAACTATGGCTACACCTTC
TRBV7-6	16	.	TRBJ2-5	few	CASSLIDSSLQETQYF	TGTGCCAGCAGCTTAATCGACAGTTCCCTTCAAGAGACCCAGTACTTC
TRBV7-3	18	.	TRBJ1-1	.	CASSFSSFGATANTEAFF	TGTGCCAGCAGCTTCTCTTCTTTTGGGGCGACAGCGAACACTGAAGCTTTCTTT
TRBV2	14	.	TRBJ2-5	few	CASRRGASQETQYF	TGTGCCAGCAGGCGGGGTGCTAGCCAAGAGACCCAGTACTTC
TRBV18	15	.	TRBJ2-1	once	CASSPPSEVYNEQFF	TGTGCCAGCTCACCACCTAGCGAAGTCTACAATGAGCAGTTCTTC
TRBV30	13	TRBD1	TRBJ1-2	few	CAWGTGGNYGYTF	TGTGCCTGGGGGACAGGGGGGAACTATGGCTACACCTTC
TRBV2	12	.	TRBJ2-7	.	CASSENRNKQYF	TGTGCCAGCAGTGAAAACAGGAACAAGCAGTACTTC
TRBV4-1	16	TRBD1	TRBJ2-1	few	CASSQDPGQGVNEQFF	TGCGCCAGCAGCCAAGATCCAGGACAGGGCGTAAATGAGCAGTTCTTC
TRBV5-1	17	TRBD2	TRBJ2-1	.	CASSLVGLAGAADEQFF	TGCGCCAGCAGCTTGGTTGGACTAGCGGGGGCGGCGGATGAGCAGTTCTTC